This is a list of T cell receptor beta chains from one sample in a study of patients and donors after allogeneic stem cell transplantation. TCRdb re-derived calls from the RT-PCR reads in MiXCR, one entry per CDR3 protein. Of fewer than 250,000 distinct CDR3 sequences detected, 13% to 15% appear once; the ten largest clones hold 9.5% to 13%. Sequences were obtained from blood, either unsorted or a sorted T cell fraction (not recorded which). The receptors were sampled from a human donor who was either an allogeneic HSCT recipient or a stem cell or donor lymphocyte infusion donor (not recorded which). It is not recorded whose cells these are; they may come from a transplant donor. Both conserved end residues are part of each CDR3. The D gene is left open where the match is weak. A row's size may be missing; if present it is once, few, many or a size class.

few	TRBV24-1	TRBJ2-3	.	CATTSTAADTQYF	TGTGCCACCACCTCGACTGCCGCAGATACGCAGTATTTT
.	TRBV24-1	TRBJ2-1	TRBD1	CATSEPQGNEQFF	TGTGCCACCAGTGAACCACAGGGGAATGAGCAGTTCTTC
few	TRBV11-2	TRBJ1-1	.	CASSLRKGAFF	TGTGCCAGCAGCTTAAGGAAGGGTGCTTTCTTT
medium-sized	TRBV29-1	TRBJ2-3	TRBD2	CSVEAPREAQYF	TGCAGCGTTGAAGCCCCCCGGGAGGCGCAGTATTTT
.	TRBV11-1	TRBJ2-1	TRBD1	CASSQPPGTGWGFDEQFF	TGTGCCAGCAGCCAACCACCCGGGACAGGGTGGGGGTTCGATGAGCAGTTCTTC
many	TRBV2	TRBJ2-7	.	CASGTAWAYEQYF	TGTGCCAGTGGAACGGCGTGGGCCTACGAGCAGTACTTC
.	TRBV12-3/TRBV12-4	TRBJ1-6	TRBD1	CASSHRGSPLHF	TGTGCCAGCAGCCACAGGGGTTCACCCCTCCACTTT
many	TRBV7-2	TRBJ2-3	.	CASSFSLYSDTQYF	TGTGCCAGCAGCTTCTCCCTATACTCAGATACGCAGTATTTT
few	TRBV3-1	TRBJ2-7	.	CASSPQGSESEQYF	TGTGCCAGCAGCCCCCAGGGATCCGAATCCGAGCAGTACTTC
many	TRBV12-3/TRBV12-4	TRBJ1-2	.	CASTQGFTNYGYTF	TGTGCCAGCACCCAGGGTTTCACTAACTATGGCTACACCTTC